Below, one T cell receptor beta chain is given with its context. The record originates from a study of control samples from healthy donors and cancer patients. The repertoire was sequenced with immunoSEQ multiplex PCR; TCRdb's copy has only in-frame clones and lacks some. The sample holds more than 65,000 clones; more than 80% are singletons and the top ten take 15% to 18%. The germline V gene encodes CDR1 SGHNT and CDR2 YYREEE (reference sequence). With 4 bases removed from V and 1 base from J, the gap between germline ends came to 8 bases. The CDR3 length is 14 residues. Sequencing was carried out using blood. The source is a man between 60 and 75 years old in good health. This chain links TRBV5-4 with TRBJ2-2, with D possibly matching TRBD1 (5 bases). DNA for the CDR3: TGTGCCAGCAGCACCCAGGGGAACACCGGGGAGCTGTTTTTT. Translation: CASSTQGNTGELFF.